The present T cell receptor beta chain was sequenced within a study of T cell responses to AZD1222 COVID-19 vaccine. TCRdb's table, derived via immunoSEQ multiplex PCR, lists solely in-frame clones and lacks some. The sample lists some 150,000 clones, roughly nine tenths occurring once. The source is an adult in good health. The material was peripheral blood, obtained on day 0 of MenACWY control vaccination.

The CDR3 DNA sequence: TGTGCCACCAGGGGGCGACAATCCGAGCAGTACTTC. Translating gives CATRGRQSEQYF. The genes are TRBV24-1 and TRBJ2-7; perhaps TRBD1 as D (5 bases). The CDR3 sequence is 12 residues long. V lost 7 bases to trimming and J lost 6 bases, with 12 bases between them. The germline V gene has CDR1 KGHDR and CDR2 SFDVKD.